These 3 T cell receptor beta chains were sequenced from one sample in a study of cytotoxic CD8 clonotypes in ibrutinib-treated CLL. This table comes from immunoSEQ multiplex PCR, and its TCRdb copy is limited to in-frame clones, with some not included. The sample has about 300,000 clones, roughly 71% seen once; the top ten hold about 5.9%. Sequencing used PBMCs, obtained after 36 months of ibrutinib treatment. These receptors came from a human donor with chronic lymphocytic leukemia.

This clone was observed many times. CDR3 amino acids: CAIRGTGEDGYTF. The CDR3 DNA is TGTGCCATCAGGGGGACAGGCGAAGATGGCTACACCTTC. The gene calls are TRBV10-3 and TRBJ1-2; 8 bases line up with TRBD1. This CDR3 is built from 13 residues. Germline V gene data show CDR1 as ENHRY and CDR2 as SYGVKD. V dropped 6 bases and J dropped 6; count of bases not matched to a gene: 6.

In its sample, this clone was seen a few times. This chain joins TRBV11-2 and TRBJ2-7; D not certain. Germline V lookup: CDR1 SGHAT, CDR2 FQNNGV. V was shortened by 2 bases and J by 6 bases, with 11 bases between the two germline ends. The CDR3 loop spans 13 amino acids. The DNA for the CDR3 is TGTGCCAGCAGCTTAACGGGTATGGGCGAGCAGTACTTC. Translation: CASSLTGMGEQYF.

V and J are TRBV29-1 and TRBJ2-1, with 11 positions matching TRBD2. Germline-derived CDR1 and CDR2 are SQVTM and ANQGSEA. This CDR3 has 15 amino acids. Trimming cost V 1 base and J 4 bases; bases outside gene matches: 3. The CDR3 DNA reads as TGCAGCGTTGAAGGGGCTAGCGGGGGGTACAATGAGCAGTTCTTC. It is translated as CSVEGASGGYNEQFF.